Sequencing of this TCR beta chain was carried out in a study of shared clonotypes between healthy human individuals. About the study: Each donor contributed plates that comprised three CD4 naive, three CD4 memory, two CD8 naive and one CD8 memory.

TCRdb's table, derived via immunoSEQ multiplex PCR, lists solely in-frame clones and lacks some. The sample records about 2.1 million clones, under 95% being singletons. CD8 cells regarded as naive lacked CD45RO, were positively chosen for CCR7, and omitted terminally differentiated effector memory CD45RA+ cells. In germline, CDR1 is MNHEY, CDR2 SMNVEV (reference sequence). V was pared by 2 bases and J by 1 base, with 3 bases between. The CDR3 contains 13 residues. Of note for this clone: The same CDR3 also results from other DNA sequences found in this sample.

This chain links TRBV27 with TRBJ2-1; D not certain. This TCR came from a man aged 18 to 29 in good health. Some clones in this sample may be carry-over from other donors' samples. Sequenced sample: naive CD8+ T cells from PBMCs. For the CDR3, the DNA is TGTGCCAGCAGTTTAGATTCCTACAATGAGCAGTTCTTC. Translated: CASSLDSYNEQFF.